The rows below give T cell receptor beta chains drawn from one sample of a study of shared clonotypes between healthy human individuals. Assay: immunoSEQ multiplex PCR; the TCRdb copy retains only in-frame clones and omits some. The top ten hold around 1.7% of the sample, which has some 2,100,000 clones, about 93% seen once. Specimen: naive CD8+ T cells from PBMCs. These TCRs come from a man aged 18 to 35 in good health. Some clones in this sample may be carry-over from other donors' samples. Each CDR3 is given with its conserved first and last residue. The D gene is left open where the match is weak. Some rows have no size entry. The others give once, few or many, or a class for an expanded clone.

CDR3 length	D gene	V gene	clone size	J gene	CDR3 DNA	CDR3 protein
15	-	TRBV19	-	TRBJ1-4	TGTGCCAGTGGCGGGGAAGGCGTCTATAATGAAAAACTGTTTTTT	CASGGEGVYNEKLFF
16	-	TRBV7-2	-	TRBJ1-1	TGTGCCAGCAGCTTAGCGCGAAGGGGGAAGAGCACTGAAGCTTTCTTT	CASSLARRGKSTEAFF
16	TRBD2	TRBV30	-	TRBJ2-1	TGTGCCTGGAGTACGGGGGGGACCCCCGCTAGAAATGAGCAGTTCTTC	CAWSTGGTPARNEQFF
14	TRBD2	TRBV30	-	TRBJ2-7	TGTGCCTGGATTCCCGGGACTAGCGGCTACGAGCAGTACTTC	CAWIPGTSGYEQYF
13	TRBD2	TRBV6-1	-	TRBJ2-7	TGTGCCAGCAGGCCGGGACTAGCGGGAGATCAGTACTTC	CASRPGLAGDQYF
15	TRBD1	TRBV11-2	-	TRBJ1-1	TGTGCCAGCAGCTTATACTTGAGCCAGGGGGTTGATGCTTTCTTT	CASSLYLSQGVDAFF
17	-	TRBV7-8	-	TRBJ2-1	TGTGCCAGCAGCTTAGGCGGAGGCCCGAGCTCCTACAATGAGCAGTTCTTC	CASSLGGGPSSYNEQFF
17	TRBD1	TRBV28	-	TRBJ1-2	TGTGCCAGCAGTCCTCCGGGACAGGGCCTTCCAGAGGGTGGCTACACCTTC	CASSPPGQGLPEGGYTF
16	-	TRBV27	-	TRBJ2-1	TGTGCCAGCAGTTACGGGGGACAGCTGATAAACAATGAGCAGTTCTTC	CASSYGGQLINNEQFF
14	-	TRBV2	-	TRBJ2-7	TGTGCCAGCAGTGAAGCAGGACTTACCTACGAGCAGTACTTC	CASSEAGLTYEQYF
16	-	TRBV19	-	TRBJ1-5	TGTGCCAGTAGTATGGTCGGGGGAGTGAGCAATCAGCCCCAGCATTTT	CASSMVGGVSNQPQHF
17	-	TRBV28	-	TRBJ2-3	TGTGCCAGCAGTCCCCATAGACCGCAGGGAGGCACAGATACGCAGTATTTT	CASSPHRPQGGTDTQYF
13	-	TRBV2	-	TRBJ2-1	TGTGCCAGCGGGCCCAACGTCTTCAATGAGCAGTTCTTC	CASGPNVFNEQFF
13	TRBD1	TRBV4-1	-	TRBJ1-1	TGCGCCAGCAGCCACCAGGGGGACACTGAAGCTTTCTTT	CASSHQGDTEAFF
13	-	TRBV18	-	TRBJ2-7	TGTGCCAGCTCACCCCAGAGCAAGAACGAGCAGTACTTC	CASSPQSKNEQYF
14	-	TRBV6-5	-	TRBJ2-1	TGTGCCAGCAGTTTCACTCAGGACGTTCGTGAGCAGTTCTTC	CASSFTQDVREQFF
11	TRBD2	TRBV19	-	TRBJ2-1	TGTGCCAGTAGTATCGGGGGGGAGCAGTTCTTC	CASSIGGEQFF
11	-	TRBV7-9	-	TRBJ1-2	TGTGCCAGCAGCTTATCAGAAGGGTACACCTTC	CASSLSEGYTF
14	TRBD2	TRBV7-9	-	TRBJ2-3	TGTGCCAGCAGCCCGAGACTAGCGGGAGATACGCAGTATTTT	CASSPRLAGDTQYF
14	-	TRBV27	once	TRBJ2-1	TGTGCCAGCAGTTTATCTTACAGTTACAATGAGCAGTTCTTC	CASSLSYSYNEQFF
14	TRBD1	TRBV6-1	once	TRBJ2-7	TGTGCCAGCAGTGAAGTCAGGGGGCCATACGAGCAGTACTTC	CASSEVRGPYEQYF
12	TRBD1	TRBV6-1	-	TRBJ1-1	TGTGCCAGCAGTGAGGGGACAGATGAAGCTTTCTTT	CASSEGTDEAFF
13	-	TRBV12-5	-	TRBJ1-1	TGTGCTAGTGGTTGGGAGAGGGGAACTGAAGCTTTCTTT	CASGWERGTEAFF
18	TRBD2	TRBV10-3	-	TRBJ2-7	TGTGCCATCAGTGATAAGGGGACTAGCGGGAGTCACCCCTACGAGCAGTACTTC	CAISDKGTSGSHPYEQYF
16	-	TRBV28	-	TRBJ1-4	TGTGCCAGCAGTTTAGAAGGGGAGGTGGTTAGTGAAAAACTGTTTTTT	CASSLEGEVVSEKLFF
16	TRBD1	TRBV6-4	-	TRBJ2-2	TGTGCCAGCAGTGTCCCCCGGACAGGGATCACCGGGGAGCTGTTTTTT	CASSVPRTGITGELFF
16	-	TRBV5-4	-	TRBJ1-3	TGTGCCAGCAGCTTCTGGGGTCGGCTCGCTGGAAACACCATATATTTT	CASSFWGRLAGNTIYF
18	-	TRBV11-2	-	TRBJ1-2	TGTGCCAGCAGCTTAGCTTCTTTTTCTACCCACGCTAACTATGGCTACACCTTC	CASSLASFSTHANYGYTF
11	-	TRBV20-1	-	TRBJ2-7	TGCAGTGCTAGAGGGGGCTACGAGCAGTACTTC	CSARGGYEQYF
15	TRBD2	TRBV27	-	TRBJ2-7	TGTGCCAGCAGTTTACCGGGACTAGGATCCCACGAGCAGTACTTC	CASSLPGLGSHEQYF
13	-	TRBV11-2	-	TRBJ1-2	TGTGCCAGCAGCTTAGATCCTCCCTATGGCTACACCTTC	CASSLDPPYGYTF
18	TRBD1	TRBV27	-	TRBJ2-6	TGTGCCAGCAGTCCCAACAGGGGTTCCCTTTCTGGGGCCAACGTCCTGACTTTC	CASSPNRGSLSGANVLTF
16	-	TRBV7-2	-	TRBJ2-5	TGTGCCAGCAGCTTAGGCCTGGCAGGGAGATGGGAGACCCAGTACTTC	CASSLGLAGRWETQYF
15	-	TRBV7-9	-	TRBJ1-1	TGTGCCAGCAGCTCTACCCTATCCCGGGGCACTGAAGCTTTCTTT	CASSSTLSRGTEAFF
19	TRBD2	TRBV30	-	TRBJ2-3	TGTGCCTGGAGGGGCCAGACTAGCGGGAGGGCCGTTTTCCCAGATACGCAGTATTTT	CAWRGQTSGRAVFPDTQYF
16	TRBD1	TRBV6-5	-	TRBJ2-7	TGTGCCAGCAGTTACTCGGGACAGGGGGCGAGGTACGAGCAGTACTTC	CASSYSGQGARYEQYF
14	-	TRBV7-9	-	TRBJ1-1	TGTGCCAGCAGCTTAGCCCGCATGAACACTGAAGCTTTCTTT	CASSLARMNTEAFF
11	-	TRBV7-9	-	TRBJ1-2	TGTGCCAGCAGCATCTATCCCGGGACTGACTTC	CASSIYPGTDF
10	-	TRBV29-1	-	TRBJ2-1	TGCAGCGTCAGACAGAATGAGCAGTTCTTC	CSVRQNEQFF
15	-	TRBV30	-	TRBJ2-7	TGTGCCTGGACCCTGATGGACTACTTAAACTACGAGCAGTACTTC	CAWTLMDYLNYEQYF
13	-	TRBV27	-	TRBJ2-1	TGTGCCAGCAGTTTAGGATCGATCAATGAGCAGTTCTTC	CASSLGSINEQFF
15	-	TRBV13	-	TRBJ1-1	TGTGCCAGCAGCTACGGTATGGGGGAAGGGACTGAAGCTTTCTTT	CASSYGMGEGTEAFF
16	-	TRBV11-2	once	TRBJ2-1	TGTGCCAGCAGCTTAGACGGCAAAAGCTCCTACAATGAGCAGTTCTTC	CASSLDGKSSYNEQFF
18	TRBD2	TRBV15	-	TRBJ2-1	TGTGCCACCAGCAGAGGAAGGGGACTAGCGGGACCCGAATTGGGGCAGTTCTTC	CATSRGRGLAGPELGQFF
16	-	TRBV21-1	once	TRBJ1-3	TGTGCCAGCAGCAATAAAAACAGGGGGAGCGGAAACACCATATATTTT	CASSNKNRGSGNTIYF
17	-	TRBV7-3	-	TRBJ2-7	TGTGCCAGCAGCTTAACCCCTAAGGGGGGAGGTAGCAACGAGCAGTACTTC	CASSLTPKGGGSNEQYF
16	-	TRBV7-9	-	TRBJ1-2	TGTGCCAGCAGCTTAGCGCTATATGGCTCCCCGGATGGCTACACCTTC	CASSLALYGSPDGYTF
13	-	TRBV6-1	-	TRBJ1-5	TGTGCCAGCAGTCTGGTCTTGGGCCAGCCCCAGCATTTT	CASSLVLGQPQHF
16	TRBD1	TRBV27	-	TRBJ1-2	TGTGCCAGTTCGGGGCTGACAGGGGGAACGGGGTATGGCTACACCTTC	CASSGLTGGTGYGYTF
14	-	TRBV15	-	TRBJ1-3	TGTGCCACCAGCAGAGAATGGGGGAAACAAGCCATATATTTT	CATSREWGKQAIYF
12	-	TRBV27	-	TRBJ1-1	TGTGCCAGCAGTTTATCCGGGACTGAAGCTTTCTTT	CASSLSGTEAFF
16	TRBD1	TRBV28	-	TRBJ1-3	TGTGCCAGCAGCTGGGGGGACAGACGATCTGGAAACACCATATATTTT	CASSWGDRRSGNTIYF
16	-	TRBV11-2	-	TRBJ2-7	TGTGCCAGCAGCCCGAGTGGGCGCGGTTTGACCTACGAGCAGTACTTC	CASSPSGRGLTYEQYF
15	TRBD2	TRBV6-6	once	TRBJ2-3	TGTGCCAGCAGTTACTCGGCGGGGGGCACAGATACGCAGTATTTT	CASSYSAGGTDTQYF
16	-	TRBV6-1	once	TRBJ1-5	TGTGCCAGCAGTGAATTAATAGGGCCCGGGCGGCAGCCCCAGCATTTT	CASSELIGPGRQPQHF